Listed below are T cell receptor beta chains from one sample, sequenced in a study of shared clonotypes between healthy human individuals. Assay used: immunoSEQ multiplex PCR; TCRdb lists only in-frame clones, some missing. The data contain approximately 2.4 million clones, 90% to 96% of them singletons. The specimen was naive CD4+ T cells sorted from blood. The receptor set was obtained from a man between 18 and 35 years old in good health. Both conserved end residues are part of each CDR3. D genes are given only for firm matches. A clone size is listed for some rows: how often the clone was seen (once, few, many), or a class if it is expanded.

V gene,D gene,clone size,J gene,CDR3 protein,CDR3 DNA
TRBV5-1,NA,NA,TRBJ2-5,CASSLPQGTGRETQYF,TGCGCCAGCAGCTTGCCTCAGGGTACAGGGCGAGAGACCCAGTACTTC
TRBV19,TRBD1,NA,TRBJ1-5,CASSTTGAGGNQPQHF,TGTGCCAGTAGTACCACAGGGGCTGGAGGCAATCAGCCCCAGCATTTT
TRBV29-1,TRBD1,once,TRBJ2-3,CSVGHRGGGTDTQYF,TGCAGCGTTGGGCACAGGGGTGGGGGCACAGATACGCAGTATTTT
TRBV5-1,TRBD1,NA,TRBJ2-1,CASSLGTGSSYNEQFF,TGCGCCAGCAGCTTGGGGACAGGGAGCTCCTACAATGAGCAGTTCTTC
TRBV6-1,TRBD2,NA,TRBJ2-1,CASSGTSGSSYNEQFF,TGTGCCAGCAGTGGGACTAGCGGGAGCTCCTACAATGAGCAGTTCTTC
TRBV7-2,TRBD2,NA,TRBJ2-1,CASSRSGRDYNEQFF,TGTGCCAGCAGCCGCAGCGGGAGAGACTACAATGAGCAGTTCTTC
TRBV10-3,TRBD1,NA,TRBJ1-4,CAIRDRDHEKLFF,TGTGCCATCAGAGACAGGGATCACGAAAAACTGTTTTTT
TRBV9,NA,once,TRBJ1-2,CASSPQGIVGYTF,TGTGCCAGCAGTCCTCAGGGGATCGTGGGCTACACCTTC
TRBV29-1,NA,once,TRBJ2-4,CSVDGGTIAKNIQYF,TGCAGCGTTGATGGAGGGACCATAGCCAAAAACATTCAGTACTTC
TRBV6-6,NA,NA,TRBJ2-7,CASSYSYPPYEQYF,TGTGCCAGCAGTTACTCGTATCCTCCCTACGAGCAGTACTTC
TRBV30,NA,NA,TRBJ2-3,CASKGGAFADTQYF,TGTGCCTCGAAAGGGGGGGCTTTCGCAGATACGCAGTATTTT
TRBV30,NA,NA,TRBJ2-5,CAWSDRRETQYF,TGTGCCTGGAGTGACAGAAGGGAGACCCAGTACTTC
TRBV5-1,NA,few,TRBJ2-5,CASSLGVQETQYF,TGCGCCAGCAGCTTGGGGGTTCAAGAGACCCAGTACTTC
TRBV27,TRBD1,NA,TRBJ1-1,CASSVKQGVNTEAFF,TGTGCCAGCAGTGTAAAACAGGGGGTGAACACTGAAGCTTTCTTT
TRBV5-1,TRBD2,NA,TRBJ2-3,CASSLGLAGGSNTQYF,TGCGCCAGCAGCTTGGGACTAGCGGGGGGCTCGAATACGCAGTATTTT
TRBV5-1,TRBD1,NA,TRBJ1-6,CASSLVTGGNNSPLHF,TGCGCCAGCAGCTTGGTAACAGGGGGAAATAATTCACCCCTCCACTTT
TRBV29-1,NA,NA,TRBJ2-7,CSVEVGPYYEQYF,TGCAGCGTTGAAGTTGGACCTTACTACGAGCAGTACTTC
TRBV19,TRBD1,NA,TRBJ1-1,CASSMTGSVNTEAFF,TGTGCCAGTAGTATGACAGGGTCCGTGAACACTGAAGCTTTCTTT
TRBV5-1,NA,NA,TRBJ1-4,CASSLEGMGEKLFF,TGCGCCAGCAGCTTGGAGGGGATGGGGGAAAAACTGTTTTTT
TRBV6-5,TRBD1,NA,TRBJ2-7,CASSYSPPGQGTEQYF,TGTGCCAGCAGTTACTCTCCCCCTGGACAGGGGACGGAGCAGTACTTC
TRBV30,NA,NA,TRBJ1-6,CAWSVGQARSPLHF,TGTGCCTGGAGTGTGGGTCAGGCACGCTCACCCCTCCACTTT